This T cell receptor beta chain originates from a study of T cell responses to AZD1222 COVID-19 vaccine (dated by TCRdb to about 2021). Background on the whole study: AZD1222 recipients whose second dose came at about 4 weeks and those whose second dose came at about 12 weeks were combined into one group, since spike-specific TCR depth and breadth did not differ between the two schedules. A total of about 240 trial participants underwent TCR sequencing, of whom approximately 210 received two doses of AZD1222 and about 25 received two doses of the MenACWY control vaccine. Trial participants were enrolled by age into subgroups of 18-55, 56-69 and 70-plus years, and 148, 28 and 57 TCR-sequenced participants, respectively, were included in these subgroups.

The study at large found these results: Participants were mostly white British, with more females than males. The authors suggested clonal diversity may have been underestimated. Spike-specific TCR breadth and depth rose significantly after two AZD1222 doses compared with day 0 and with MenACWY recipients. The whole spike protein was spanned by vaccine-associated CD4 TCRs, and dominant responses were seen in regions 160-218 and 743-854. Nearly half of unique spike-specific TCRs reportedly recognized epitopes outside regions mutated in the B.1.351 and B.1.1.7 variants. The 56-69-year group was small, and its depth increase did not reach significance, likely because of low power. Conclusions about previously exposed vaccinees were limited because only six AZD1222 recipients were SARS-CoV-2 seropositive at baseline. Because no day 14 peak-response samples were available, the repertoires could be characterized only after the peak T cell response.

In the germline V gene (reference sequence), CDR1 corresponds to MNHEY and CDR2 to SMNVEV. At the junction V is shortened by 5 bases and J by 9 bases, with 14 bases in between. Spanning cysteine to phenylalanine, the CDR3 consists of 13 amino acids. Only the CDR3 part of the read is kept: 39 bases, read in frame from the first base. As to this clone: Its antigen is unknown. No clone much larger than this one lies a single base away; base qualities are absent.

Interpreted using the paper, the time point label stands for: baseline before first vaccination. The vaccinee samples were drawn from two UK trials, COV001 and COV002, one of which was a single-blind randomized controlled phase 2/3 trial testing AZD1222 (ChAdOx1 nCoV-19) in healthy adults. For TCRbeta chain sequencing, PBMC samples were collected from trial participants at day 0 and at day 28 after the second dose. The CDR3 regions of human TCRbeta chains were analyzed by immunosequencing. Turning to the authors' computational methods: Repertoire TCRs were checked for matches against a reference library of SARS-CoV-2-specific TCRs that had been generated using the MIRA antigen-specificity platform. Breadth meant the fraction of unique TCRs that were SARS-CoV-2-associated, whereas depth meant the fraction of total T cells that were SARS-CoV-2-associated. Using the MIRA data, each spike-specific TCR was mapped to the spike region that the TCR reacts to and placed in a CD4 or CD8 class. Log10-transformed breadth and depth values were compared by one-way ANOVA with Sidak's multiple comparisons tests. The clones in this table, taken by TCRdb from immuneACCESS, are in-frame only. Not every clone is retained; where verified, under half of the shortfall comes from an unresolved V gene, and the cause of the rest is unknown. Clone size and V and J calls were adopted from that table, with D and trimming inferred from the DNA. The sample table records approximately 150,000 clones; 80% to 95% of these occur just once. Around 1.7% of the sample rests with the top ten.

The receptor was isolated from an adult in good health. The rearrangement joined TRBV27 to TRBJ1-5; matching of 5 bases hints at TRBD1 as the D gene. The input for sequencing was peripheral blood, taken on day 0 of AZD1222 vaccination. The bases read TGTGCCAGCAGTCCGGCTTGGGGGTGGCCCCAGCATTTT. Its protein reads: CASSPAWGWPQHF.